This TCR beta chain originates from a study of human T cells and chemical hapten exposure. Unfractionated whole blood served as the source for total RNA extraction. CDR3 size: 13 residues. V shed 5 bases and J shed 8 bases, with 15 bases lying between them. Germline loops: CDR1 SGHTA, CDR2 FQGNSA. What the library attached to individual cDNA molecules were unique molecular identifiers. Per the authors' pipeline: Counts of TCRs in each sample centred on a median of around 96,000 and extended from roughly 23,000 to 700,000. Via MiXCR, TCRdb re-called the 5' RACE reads, giving one row per CDR3 protein. What appears here as the V and J calls and clone size reflects TCRdb's work, not the paper's. The sample yields tens of thousands of distinct CDR3 sequences, more than 15% seen once.

The rearrangement uses TRBV7-2 and TRBJ1-1, with D maybe TRBD1 (5 bases). This clonotype was obtained from a female donor in good health. The CDR3 DNA is TGTGCCAGCAGCCTAGAGGAGGGGCGCGAAGCTTTCTTT. Translation: CASSLEEGREAFF.